The entry below describes one T cell receptor beta chain. This receptor's antigen is unknown. Base qualities are missing; no much larger clone stands one base away. This sample stems from a study of shared clonotypes between healthy human individuals (dated by TCRdb to the early 2020s). Background for the entire study: A few men and two women, aged 18 to 49 years, made up the cohort. For each donor, CD4 naive and CD4 memory were each given three plates, CD8 naive was given two plates, and CD8 memory was given one plate. To estimate repertoire size and how much clonotypes are shared between individuals, the study performed deep sequencing of blood TCR repertoires from roughly five healthy adults. To increase sequencing depth and limit assay-specific biases, different laboratories used diverse techniques to prepare libraries and sequence TCR repertoires. Per donor, leukapheresis produced somewhere between about 0.94 and 9 billion PBMCs. Here is what the overall study found, with its caveats: Naive subsets generally had larger estimated clonotype richness than memory subsets did. Based on pairwise subsampling, the degree of clonotype sharing among donors was expected to be affected by sequencing depth. Clonotypes shared by all four sorted-subset donors showed higher generation probabilities than non-shared clonotypes. Sampling was restricted to blood, and TCR repertoires in tissues likely differ from the TCR repertoires found in blood. Across a handful of donors, roughly 5.4% of naive CD4, over 3% of naive CD8, about 2% of memory CD4, and under 0.45% of memory CD8 clonotypes were shared. Incomplete sequencing was indicated by rarefaction of sorted-subset datasets, despite the large sequencing depth. Because the study included a small number of donors, the genetic and exposure-history diversity represented was limited.

Using the deep immunoSEQ assay, TCR CDR3 regions were amplified from genomic DNA by multiplex PCR. Extracted genomic DNA from each cell subset was spread evenly across all wells of several immunoSEQ 96-well plates, with each plate serving as a replicate. For sorted subsets, around 200 ng genomic DNA, equal to tens of thousands of T cell genomes, was loaded into each replicate PCR. The purified libraries were quantified using a Qubit 3.0 fluorometer, sized with a Bioanalyzer 2100, and then quantified again using the KAPA Library Quantification kit. A separate single-read 150-cycle Illumina NextSeq 550 flow cell was used to sequence each immunoSEQ 96-well plate. Turning to the authors' computational methods: The immunoSEQ output contained only junctional sequences without quality scores, so filtering could not match that applied to full-length reads. Sequences were annotated with PyIR, a Python wrapper for IgBLAST v1.9, using IMGT germline references to assign V/J genes and CDR3. Any read was removed if the V/J assignment was weak (E-value above 1e-6), the CDR3 was missing, or the read contained stop codons, out-of-frame junctions, or ambiguous translated residues. V3J clonotypes were defined by identical inferred V gene, J gene, and CDR3 amino acid sequence. Percentage overlap between repertoires was calculated by dividing the number of shared unique clonotypes by the size of the smaller repertoire. Richness of each repertoire was evaluated using RTK rarefaction, the Chao1 estimator, and Recon v2.1 estimates of unobserved clonotypes. OLGA was used to compute generation probabilities for all TCRbeta clonotypes that the gDNA method yielded from a few donors. TCRdb took this table from immuneACCESS and kept in-frame rearrangements with V and J called. Such tables lack part of the clones; where checked against another copy, unresolved V genes explain under half of the gap, and the rest is unexplained. The V and J calls and clone size were taken over from that table, and D and trimming were inferred from the DNA. The sample table records over 1.4 million clones; more than 95% of these occur just once. The ten largest clonotypes hold approximately 1.1% of the sample.

Healthy HIV-negative adults with no recently reported acute infections or vaccinations were included as donors. All donors were Caucasian adults living in Nashville, Tennessee, USA. CD4+ T cells were enriched by magnetic negative selection, after which naive cells were positively selected on CD45RA and the negative fraction was taken as the memory subset. Blood was obtained by leukapheresis, after which PBMCs were separated by Ficoll-Histopaque density gradient centrifugation and cryopreserved in liquid nitrogen vapor phase. Analytical flow cytometry was used to check the purity and quantity of each magnetically sorted T cell population. From each sorted fraction, genomic DNA was isolated and quantified by UV absorbance on a Nanodrop 2000c. The germline V gene gives CDR1 as LGHNA and CDR2 as YSLEER. At the junction V is shortened by 0 bases and J by 6 bases; bases outside the gene matches: 22. The CDR3 contains 21 residues, cysteine and phenylalanine counted. Kept here is only the CDR3 DNA, which spans 63 bases and is read in frame from base 1.

The chain is made from TRBV4-3 and TRBJ1-4, with 7 bases aligning to TRBD1. What was sequenced was naive CD4+ T cells sorted from blood. The sample's cell subset or site, from its label and the paper: CD45RA+ positively selected. The TCR originated in a man aged 25 to 45 in good health. The CDR3 reads as follows: CASSQDNRGQRSHLWYEKLFF. The nucleotide sequence reads as follows: TGCGCCAGCAGCCAAGATAACCGGGGACAGAGGTCTCACTTATGGTATGAAAAACTGTTTTTT.